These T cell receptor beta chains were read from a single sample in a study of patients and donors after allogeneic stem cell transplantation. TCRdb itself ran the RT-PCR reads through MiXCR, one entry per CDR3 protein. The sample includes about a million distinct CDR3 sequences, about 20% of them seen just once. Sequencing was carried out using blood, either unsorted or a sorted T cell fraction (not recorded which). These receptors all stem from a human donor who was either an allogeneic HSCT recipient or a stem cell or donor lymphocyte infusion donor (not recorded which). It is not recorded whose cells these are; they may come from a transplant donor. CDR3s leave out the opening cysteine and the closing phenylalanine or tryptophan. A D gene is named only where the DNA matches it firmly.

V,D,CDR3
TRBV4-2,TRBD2,ASSQVGTSGGSYEQY
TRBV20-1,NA,SAREQGQPRYYEQY
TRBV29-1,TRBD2,SVEGTGTSGNNEQF
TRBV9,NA,ASSLERGISGNTIY
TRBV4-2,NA,ASSQDSSLRDYGYT
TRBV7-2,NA,ASSLGRGTY
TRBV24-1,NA,ATSDSAGDYGYT
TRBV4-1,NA,ASSQDPGGEQF
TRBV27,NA,ASSLSRGGQHQF
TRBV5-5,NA,ASSPGPYDLREQY
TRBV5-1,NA,ASSLNIGRIKEHEAF
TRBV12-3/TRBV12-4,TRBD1,ASSPGQGVGNTIY
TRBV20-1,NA,SARGRTLGTDTQY
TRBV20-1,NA,SAKGYGYT
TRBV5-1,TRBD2,ASSLGTSVNEQF
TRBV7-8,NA,ASSLVLGDLRNEQF
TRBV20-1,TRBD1,SARRLRDRDHQPQH
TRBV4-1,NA,ASSHLLLRAGSSGNTIY
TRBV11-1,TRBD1,ASSFPVGDPGQSQETQY
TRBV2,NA,ASTPDRDDNQPQH
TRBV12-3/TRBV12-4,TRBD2,ASSLALGRGGGTDTQY
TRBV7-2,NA,ASSSDIYGTEAF
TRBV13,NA,ASSPPAGIISYEQY
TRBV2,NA,ASSESLNTEAF
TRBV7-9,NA,ASSLRAAPDTQY
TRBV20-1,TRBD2,SARDWPAGLAATDTQY
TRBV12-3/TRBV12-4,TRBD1,ASSFKTGGYGYT
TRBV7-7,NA,ASSPQGPYNEQF
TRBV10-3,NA,AIRSRRRAGYT
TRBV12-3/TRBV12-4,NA,ASSLGRTIQY
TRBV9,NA,ASSATDGREQY
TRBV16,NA,ASSDLQPEAF
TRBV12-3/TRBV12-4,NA,ASRRTTSRGSPLH
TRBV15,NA,ATSRDRFPGWVSSGYT
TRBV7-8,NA,ASSLKRLVSSYEQY
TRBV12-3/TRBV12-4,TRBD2,ASSLEAGGEDEQF
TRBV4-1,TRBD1,ASSQDGDRLYYEQY
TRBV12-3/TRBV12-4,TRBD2,ASSARLAGPYNEQF
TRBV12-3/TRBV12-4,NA,ASSLTGLYEQY
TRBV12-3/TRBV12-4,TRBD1,ASSLADRDRAFSGQPQH
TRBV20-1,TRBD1,SARTGVNTEAF
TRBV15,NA,ATSRDRVGTGEQY
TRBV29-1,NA,SERTGNQPQH
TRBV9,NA,ASSPKLGPGNTIY